This T cell receptor beta chain is drawn from a study of T cell responses to AZD1222 COVID-19 vaccine. The germline CDR1 and CDR2 sequences are MNHEY and SMNVEV (reference sequence). This CDR3 has 12 residues. After removal of 11 bases from V and 3 bases from J, the junction contained 4 bases not matched to a gene. Profiled with immunoSEQ multiplex PCR; TCRdb holds only in-frame clones, not every one. Altogether roughly 250,000 clones are present, approximately 93% being singletons, with the ten largest covering around 0.6%. Specimen: peripheral blood, collected on day 0 of AZD1222 vaccination. The receptor comes from an adult in good health. The chain has TRBV27 and TRBJ2-7; 10 nucleotides agree with TRBD1. The CDR3 here is CAAGTGVYEQYF. The CDR3 DNA reads TGTGCCGCAGGGACAGGGGTCTACGAGCAGTACTTC.